This T cell receptor beta chain came from a study of shared clonotypes between healthy human individuals (dated by TCRdb to 2020 to 2021). For context, the study as a whole: Two women and three men aged 18 to 49 years were included in the cohort. For each donor, CD4 naive and CD4 memory were each run on three plates, CD8 naive on two plates, and CD8 memory on one plate. Blood TCR repertoires of five healthy adults were deeply sequenced to estimate repertoire size and the extent of clonotype sharing between individuals. To increase sequencing depth and limit assay-specific biases, different laboratories used diverse techniques to prepare libraries and sequence TCR repertoires. Per donor, leukapheresis produced somewhere between about 0.8 and 9 billion PBMCs.

Results the study describes overall, beyond this receptor: Larger estimated clonotype richness was generally found for naive subsets than for memory subsets. Sampling was restricted to blood, and TCR repertoires in tissues likely differ from the TCR repertoires found in blood. Incomplete sequencing was indicated by rarefaction of sorted-subset datasets, despite the large sequencing depth. Pairwise subsampling indicated that sequencing depth was expected to affect the degree of clonotype sharing among donors. Clonotypes shared by all four sorted-subset donors showed higher generation probabilities than non-shared clonotypes. Approximately 4.8% of naive CD4, 3.5% of naive CD8, about 2.1% of memory CD4, and about 0.4% of memory CD8 clonotypes were shared across four donors. The small number of donors limited the genetic and exposure-history diversity represented.

The sample holds a few counts of this clone. There is no known antigen for this receptor. Base qualities are not at hand, and no much larger clone is one base apart. TCR CDR3 regions were amplified from genomic DNA by multiplex PCR using the deep immunoSEQ assay. Extracted genomic DNA from each cell subset was spread evenly across all wells of several immunoSEQ 96-well plates, with each plate serving as a replicate. For sorted subsets, each replicate PCR was loaded with 150 to 250 ng genomic DNA, equivalent to 30,000 to 35,000 T cell genomes. Purified libraries were measured with a Qubit 3.0 fluorometer, size-checked on a Bioanalyzer 2100, and measured again with the KAPA Library Quantification kit. A separate single-read 150-cycle Illumina NextSeq 550 flow cell was used to sequence each immunoSEQ 96-well plate. The study's own analysis went as follows. The immunoSEQ output contained only junctional sequences without quality scores, so filtering could not match that applied to full-length reads. To assign V/J genes and CDR3, sequences were annotated using PyIR, a Python wrapper for IgBLAST v1.9, with IMGT germline references. Reads were filtered out if the reads had weak V/J assignments (E-value above 1e-6), no CDR3, stop codons, out-of-frame junctions, or ambiguous translated residues. V3J clonotypes were defined as sequences sharing the same inferred V gene, J gene, and CDR3 amino acid sequence. To compute the percentage overlap between repertoires, the number of shared unique clonotypes was divided by the size of the smaller repertoire. Repertoire richness was assessed with RTK rarefaction, the Chao1 estimator, and Recon v2.1 estimates of unobserved clonotypes. Generation probabilities for all TCRbeta clonotypes obtained by the gDNA method from a few donors were computed using OLGA. Imported from immuneACCESS, the table was reduced by TCRdb to in-frame sequences with V and J called. These copies leave out some clones; in studies compared against another copy, an unresolved V gene accounts for under half, and the cause of the remainder is not known. V, J and clone size are taken as reported in that table, and D and trimming were inferred from the DNA itself. Within this sample are fewer than 200,000 clones, with 65% to 70% of them counted one time only. The ten biggest clones cover 8.5% to 12% of the sample.

Donors were healthy HIV-negative adults with no recently reported acute infections or vaccinations. All donors were Caucasian adults living in Nashville, Tennessee, USA. CD4+ T cells were enriched by magnetic negative selection, after which naive cells were positively selected on CD45RA and the negative fraction was taken as the memory subset. Blood was collected by leukapheresis, and PBMCs were isolated by Ficoll-Histopaque density gradient centrifugation and then cryopreserved in liquid nitrogen vapor phase. Analytical flow cytometry was used to check the purity and quantity of every magnetically sorted T cell population. Each sorted fraction had its genomic DNA isolated and then quantified by UV absorbance on a Nanodrop 2000c. Sample: memory CD4+ T cells sorted from blood. What this sample's cell subset or site label stands for: CD45RA-negative fraction. The receptor was isolated from a man in his thirties or forties in good health.

CDR3 sequence: CASSRGGLARTDTQYF. The bases are TGTGCCAGCAGCCGAGGGGGACTAGCCCGCACAGATACGCAGTATTTT. This receptor chain uses TRBV7-8 and TRBJ2-3; 9 junctional bases match TRBD2. Trimming takes 5 bases off V and 1 base off J; junction bases not matched to a gene: 7. The CDR3 sequence holds 16 residues, the cysteine and phenylalanine included. Kept here is only the CDR3 DNA, which spans 48 bases and is read in frame from base 1. Sequences SGHVS (CDR1) and FQNEAQ (CDR2) are obtained from the germline V gene.